This T cell receptor beta chain was observed in a study of OX40 agonist ivuxolimab in advanced cancers. Overall study context: Among those enrolled, mean age was roughly 55 years (range about 20 to 79) and less than 90% were male. Three patients had partial responses: one hepatocellular carcinoma, two cutaneous melanoma.

Produced via immunoSEQ multiplex PCR; TCRdb's table is partial and in-frame only. The sample lists about 65,000 clones, roughly 84% occurring once. The germline CDR1 and CDR2 sequences are SEHNR and FQNEAQ (reference sequence). CDR3 length equals 12 residues. Trimming shortened V by 4 bases and J by 7 bases, and 11 bases separated the two germline ends. With autoimmune disease history or systemic immunosuppression, patients were excluded. This clone was picked up a small number of times. The sample consisted of CD4+ or CD8+ T cells sorted from blood, taken in a trial of the OX40 agonist ivuxolimab. This sequence originates from an adult with an advanced solid tumor such as melanoma, head and neck, liver or kidney cancer. V and J are TRBV7-9 and TRBJ2-7, with D uncertain. Written as DNA, the CDR3 is TGTGCCAGCAGCTCGCCCCTGGGGGAGCAGTACTTC. It codes for CASSSPLGEQYF.